These 29 T cell receptor beta chains originate from one sample sequenced in a study of beta chain features in type 1 diabetes (dated by TCRdb to 2017 to 2018). Results and caveats for the whole study, not just this receptor: A moderate but significant shortening of TCRB CDR3 length was observed in type 1 diabetes patients in all four CD4+ subsets.

Library preparation employed the immunoSEQ multiplex PCR assay. The entire amount of isolated RNA was reverse transcribed using the High Capacity cDNA Reverse Transcription Kit, so the sequenced TCRB transcripts were expressed ones. The source is immuneACCESS, and TCRdb retained only in-frame sequences with V and J called. Part of the clones is not carried over; for the studies checked, unresolved V genes explain less than half of this, and the remainder is unexplained. In this sample the table shows about 160,000 clones, roughly 65% of which occur a single time. Roughly 0.089% of the sample belongs to the ten largest clones. These TCRs are of unknown antigen specificity. The source material was naive CD4+ T cells from blood. The cell subset or site tag for this specimen amounts to: true naive CD4+ T cells. All receptors derive from a man aged 30 to 39 with type 1 diabetes.

The chain joins TRBV29-1 to TRBJ2-7; 8 bases are a match to TRBD2. The CDR3 extends over 13 amino acids. Germline V gives CDR1 SQVTM, CDR2 ANQGSEA. V shed 3 bases, J shed 5 bases, and the junction held 6 bases outside the gene matches. CDR3 sequence: CSVELAGVNEQYF. The CDR3 DNA reads TGCAGCGTTGAGCTAGCGGGTGTCAACGAGCAGTACTTC.

The chain links TRBV28 to TRBJ2-5; D is perhaps TRBD1 (6 bases). This CDR3 has 14 residues. CDR1 and CDR2 from the germline V gene are MDHEN and SYDVKM. Trimming stripped 5 bases from V and 7 bases from J, with 17 bases between. This chain's CDR3 is CASSTGTSDRTQYF. CDR3 nucleotides: TGTGCCAGCAGTACCGGGACATCTGATAGGACCCAGTACTTC.

This chain joins TRBV9 and TRBJ1-1; D is perhaps TRBD1 (5 bases). The CDR3 sequence is 13 residues long. Germline-derived CDR1 and CDR2 are SGDLS and YYNGEE. With 6 bases removed from V and 1 base from J, the gap between germline ends came to 10 bases. Written as DNA, the CDR3 is TGTGCCAGCATGGGGACCGCGAACACTGAAGCTTTCTTT. This codes for CASMGTANTEAFF.

This chain links TRBV9 with TRBJ2-5, with D possibly being TRBD1 (5 bases). The V end was cut by 4 bases, the J end by 0 bases, with 10 bases between. Germline lookup yields CDR1 SGDLS and CDR2 YYNGEE. The CDR3 extends over 14 amino acids. CDR3 amino acids: CASSLSGYQETQYF. CDR3 in DNA: TGTGCCAGCAGCCTCTCAGGGTACCAAGAGACCCAGTACTTC.

In nucleotides, the CDR3 is TGTGCCAGCAGCAAGGGGGCCGGGCCCTACGAGCAGTACTTC. This encodes CASSKGAGPYEQYF. The rearrangement links TRBV27 to TRBJ2-7; 7 bases line up with TRBD1. This CDR3 has 14 residues. V gave up 6 bases and J gave up 2 bases; unmatched junction bases: 7. Germline CDR1 reads MNHEY; CDR2 reads SMNVEV (reference sequence).

This clone was observed a handful of times. The rearrangement uses TRBV30 and TRBJ1-2; D is unresolved. V was shortened by 8 bases and J by 3 bases, with 19 bases between the two germline ends. Germline CDR1 and CDR2: GTSNPN and SVGIG (reference sequence). The CDR3 has 14 amino acids. In DNA form, the CDR3 reads TGTGCCCTTGGGATGGTAGTAACTCACTATGGCTACACCTTC. Translation gives CALGMVVTHYGYTF.

This clone was counted a few times. This chain joins TRBV29-1 and TRBJ1-2; no reliable D call. The CDR3 is made up of 12 amino acids. Trimming pared 2 bases from V and 0 bases from J, leaving 4 bases between. Germline V gene sequence: CDR1 SQVTM, CDR2 ANQGSEA. CDR3 region: CSVEQPNYGYTF. CDR3 in DNA: TGCAGCGTTGAACAGCCTAACTATGGCTACACCTTC. The full variable domain, its missing parts supplied by reference TRBV29-1 and TRBJ1-2, is SAVISQKPSRDICQRGTSLTIQCQVDSQVTMMFWYRQQPGQSLTLIATANQGSEATYESGFVIDKFPISRPNLTFSTLTVSNMSPEDSSIYLCSVEQPNYGYTFGSGTRLTVV.

The rearrangement joins TRBV18 to TRBJ2-3; D is undetermined. The germline V and J ends were trimmed by 0 bases and 2 bases, with 6 bases remaining between them. This CDR3 is built from 14 residues. Per germline, CDR1 KGHSH and CDR2 LQKENI. CDR3 sequence reads: CASSPPSITDTQYF. CDR3 bases: TGTGCCAGCTCACCACCATCCATCACAGATACGCAGTATTTT. Full variable domain (missing parts from reference TRBV18 and TRBJ2-3): NAGVMQNPRHLVRRRGQEARLRCSPMKGHSHVYWYRQLPEEGLKFMVYLQKENIIDESGMPKERFSAEFPKEGPSILRIQQVVRGDSAAYFCASSPPSITDTQYFGPGTRLTVL.

The chain recombines TRBV29-1 with TRBJ1-2; 9 bases are a match to TRBD1. The V gene's germline CDR1 is SQVTM and CDR2 ANQGSEA. CDR3 length: 13 residues. With V trimmed by 7 bases and J by 8 bases, 11 bases remained unmatched. CDR3 in amino acids: CSGATGGAWGYTF. The DNA for the CDR3 is TGCAGCGGTGCCACAGGGGGCGCGTGGGGCTACACCTTC.

This chain joins TRBV6-5 and TRBJ1-6; no definite D call. CDR1 and CDR2 from the germline V gene are MNHEY and SVGAGI. Between the trimmed V and J ends, which lost 6 bases and 5 bases, there was a span of 14 bases. This CDR3 has 15 amino acids. The CDR3, as DNA: TGTGCCAGCAGCCGTGTAATGGAGCATAATTCACCCCTCCACTTT. Translating it yields CASSRVMEHNSPLHF.

V is TRBV30 and J is TRBJ1-5; D is perhaps TRBD1 (6 bases). This CDR3 region has 15 residues. V gave up 1 base and J gave up 0 bases, with 10 bases separating them. Germline V CDR1 and CDR2: GTSNPN, SVGIG (reference sequence). In nucleotides, the CDR3 is TGTGCCTGGAGTGCACAGGGACTTAGCAATCAGCCCCAGCATTTT. It specifies CAWSAQGLSNQPQHF.

This clone was seen only a few times. V usage is TRBV10-3 and J usage is TRBJ2-5; TRBD1 matches at 7 bases. Trimming removed 2 bases from V and 3 bases from J; junction bases left unmatched: 0. This CDR3 contains 13 residues. Per the germline V gene, CDR1 is ENHRY and CDR2 is SYGVKD. CDR3 sequence reads: CAISEGQEETQYF. CDR3 sequence (DNA): TGTGCCATCAGTGAGGGACAGGAAGAGACCCAGTACTTC.

This chain connects TRBV9 to TRBJ2-5; 7 nucleotides align to TRBD1. V dropped 4 bases and J dropped 4; count of bases not matched to a gene: 13. From germline, CDR1 is SGDLS and CDR2 YYNGEE. CDR3 length: 16 residues. CDR3 amino acids: CASSSRTGLVPETQYF. The DNA for the CDR3 is TGTGCCAGCAGCTCCCGGACAGGTTTAGTCCCAGAGACCCAGTACTTC.

The J gene is TRBJ1-6, the V gene TRBV19; TRBD1 matches at 9 bases. Looked up from germline, CDR1 is LNHDA and CDR2 is SQIVND (reference sequence). The CDR3 contains 18 residues. V was pared by 5 bases and J by 7 bases, with 15 bases of the junction left unmatched. The CDR3 loop is CASSQQPRTGVKNSPLHF. DNA of the CDR3: TGTGCCAGTAGTCAACAACCGAGGACAGGGGTTAAGAATTCACCCCTCCACTTT.

This chain uses TRBV4-1 with TRBJ2-3; 10 bases are shared with TRBD2. Germline-derived CDR1 and CDR2 are MGHRA and YSYEKL. CDR3 size: 19 residues. Trimming removed 1 base from V and 0 bases from J; junction bases left unmatched: 10. The CDR3 DNA follows: TGCGCCAGCAGCCAAGTGTCTCTAGCGGGGGACCCTAGCACAGATACGCAGTATTTT. Translating it yields CASSQVSLAGDPSTDTQYF.

V and J are TRBV30 and TRBJ2-5, with no clear D. This CDR3 comprises 12 residues. The germline V gene encodes CDR1 GTSNPN and CDR2 SVGIG (reference sequence). Deletions cut 3 bases from V and 5 bases from J, with 10 bases between. CDR3 region: CAWRGAWETQYF. Written as DNA, the CDR3 is TGTGCCTGGAGAGGAGCCTGGGAGACCCAGTACTTC.

The CDR3 loop reads CSVESNTDTQYF. CDR3 coding DNA: TGCAGCGTTGAAAGCAACACAGATACGCAGTATTTT. The V gene is TRBV29-1, the J gene TRBJ2-3; D remains ambiguous. The length of the CDR3 is 12 residues. Trimming removed 2 bases at V and 2 bases at J, with 5 bases between. Germline loops: CDR1 SQVTM, CDR2 ANQGSEA.

This chain uses TRBV2 with TRBJ2-3; no firm D call. This CDR3 is built from 12 residues. Germline loops: CDR1 SNHLY, CDR2 FYNNEI. V dropped 5 bases and J dropped 1 base, with 4 bases sitting between them. The CDR3 protein is CASSKRTDTQYF. DNA of the CDR3: TGTGCCAGCAGTAAACGCACAGATACGCAGTATTTT.

The chain links TRBV4-3 to TRBJ2-5; a weak D match, TRBD1 (5 bases). Germline V gene data show CDR1 as LGHNA and CDR2 as YSLEER. This CDR3 contains 18 residues. Trimming removed 2 bases from V and 2 bases from J, with 21 bases in between. The CDR3 DNA reads TGCGCCAGCAGCCAAAGAACATGGGTGACAGCGACTCAAGAGACCCAGTACTTC. The encoded protein is CASSQRTWVTATQETQYF.

This clone was recorded a few times. The chain employs TRBV27 and TRBJ2-7, with 7 bases fitting TRBD1. Germline values: CDR1 MNHEY, CDR2 SMNVEV (reference sequence). Trimming took 3 bases from V and 1 from J; bases not matched to a gene: 6. CDR3 length: 15 amino acids. CDR3 in DNA: TGTGCCAGCAGTTTTGCACCGGGACAGTCCTACGAGCAGTACTTC. It translates to CASSFAPGQSYEQYF.

The CDR3 region has the DNA TGCGCCAGCAGCAACAGAGAGGATACGCAGTATTTT. Amino acid sequence: CASSNREDTQYF. The chain combines TRBV5-1 with TRBJ2-3; D remains unclear. Looked up from germline, CDR1 is SGHRS and CDR2 is YFSETQ. This CDR3 comprises 12 residues. The V gene lost 4 bases and the J gene lost 6 bases, with 9 bases spanning the gap. Full variable domain (outside the CDR3, taken from reference TRBV5-1 and TRBJ2-3): KAGVTQTPRYLIKTRGQQVTLSCSPISGHRSVSWYQQTPGQGLQFLFEYFSETQRNKGNFPGRFSGRQFSNSRSEMNVSTLELGDSALYLCASSNREDTQYFGPGTRLTVL.

The V call is TRBV4-3, the J call TRBJ2-1; 7 positions match TRBD1. CDR3 length equals 14 residues. Germline lookup yields CDR1 LGHNA and CDR2 YSLEER. V lost 2 bases to trimming and J lost 6 bases; unmatched junction nucleotides: 4. In DNA form, the CDR3 reads TGCGCCAGCAGCCAACCAGGGACAGCCAATGAGCAGTTCTTC. Protein product: CASSQPGTANEQFF.

The V and J genes are TRBV25-1 and TRBJ1-5; 11 nucleotides align to TRBD1. There are 14 residues in the CDR3. The V and J ends lost 3 bases and 7 bases, in that order; junction bases with no gene match: 2. From germline, CDR1 is MGHDK and CDR2 SYGVNS. CDR3: CASSEGQGVQPQHF. The CDR3 DNA follows: TGTGCCAGCAGTGAGGGACAGGGGGTACAGCCCCAGCATTTT.

V is TRBV7-9 and J is TRBJ2-7; D is unresolved. This CDR3 contains 16 residues. The V gene's germline CDR1 is SEHNR and CDR2 FQNEAQ (reference sequence). Trimming took 6 bases from V and 6 from J, leaving 24 bases between them. CDR3 residues: CASSDLSGTEGLEQYF. The CDR3 nucleotides read TGTGCCAGCAGTGATTTGTCGGGTACAGAAGGGCTCGAGCAGTACTTC. The full variable domain, in which reference TRBV7-9 and TRBJ2-7 provide the parts outside the CDR3, is DTGVSQNPRHKITKRGQNVTFRCDPISEHNRLYWYRQTLGQGPEFLTYFQNEAQLEKSRLLSDRFSAERPKGSFSTLEIQRTEQGDSAMYLCASSDLSGTEGLEQYFGPGTRLTVT.

This clone was counted between two and nine times. This chain connects TRBV7-9 to TRBJ2-4, with D unresolved. V was shortened by 6 bases and J by 0 bases, with 9 bases between the two germline ends. The CDR3 is 14 amino acids. CDR1 SEHNR and CDR2 FQNEAQ come from the germline V gene (reference sequence). The CDR3 coding sequence is TGTGCCAGCAGTCGCGACGGAGCCAAAAACATTCAGTACTTC. Amino acid sequence: CASSRDGAKNIQYF.

J is TRBJ1-2 and V is TRBV18, with TRBD1 identical over 8 bases. CDR3 length: 14 residues. V lost 2 bases to trimming and J lost 8 bases; unmatched junction nucleotides: 7. Germline V gives CDR1 KGHSH, CDR2 LQKENI. The CDR3 spells CASSPDRGAYGYTF. CDR3 in DNA: TGTGCCAGCTCACCAGACAGGGGTGCATACGGCTACACCTTC.

The J gene is TRBJ2-3, the V gene TRBV25-1; TRBD2 agrees at 10 bases. The V segment lost 4 bases and the J segment 4 bases; nucleotides outside the gene matches: 11. The CDR3 extends over 17 amino acids. Germline CDR1 reads MGHDK; CDR2 reads SYGVNS. CDR3 in amino acids: CASSAGSGGALADTQYF. CDR3 DNA: TGTGCCAGCAGTGCTGGGAGCGGGGGGGCCTTGGCAGATACGCAGTATTTT.

The chain combines TRBV2 with TRBJ2-1, with 9 bases identical to TRBD1. The CDR3 runs to 15 residues. The germline CDR1 and CDR2 sequences are SNHLY and FYNNEI. J was trimmed by 6 bases and V by 3 bases; bases with no gene match: 6. Here the CDR3 reads CASSDGQGRANEQFF. CDR3 sequence (DNA): TGTGCCAGCAGTGATGGACAGGGGAGGGCCAATGAGCAGTTCTTC.

This clone has just a few counts. V usage is TRBV4-3 and J usage is TRBJ2-7; unclear D gene. Germline loops: CDR1 LGHNA, CDR2 YSLEER. This CDR3 has 14 residues. The V and J ends lost 0 bases and 2 bases respectively, with 8 bases between them. The CDR3 nucleotides are TGCGCCAGCAGCCAAGATATTGCACCCTACGAGCAGTACTTC. Residues: CASSQDIAPYEQYF.